This T cell receptor (beta chain) derives from a study of T cell responses to AZD1222 COVID-19 vaccine. The study's findings and limits: The study found vaccine-associated CD4 TCRs spanning spike, dominant at 160-218 and 743-854. Compared with day 0, the breadth and depth of the Spike-specific TCR repertoire rose significantly after two doses of AZD1222. The sample set comprised mostly white British donors with more females, and clonal diversity was possibly underestimated.

TCRdb keeps only in-frame clones here, not all; method: immunoSEQ multiplex PCR. The sample contains more than 110,000 clones, around 90% of which appear only once. Remarks on this clone: The target antigen is unknown.

The TCR originated in an adult in good health. Material: peripheral blood, obtained on day 0 of AZD1222 vaccination.

The CDR3 spells CASSRRGTSGQETQYF. In DNA, the CDR3 is TGTGCCAGTAGTAGACGGGGGACTAGCGGCCAAGAGACCCAGTACTTC. The chain employs TRBV19 and TRBJ2-5; 11 nucleotides line up with TRBD2. CDR1 and CDR2 from the germline V gene are LNHDA and SQIVND (reference sequence). V lost 4 bases, J lost 1 base, and 5 bases stayed unmatched. The CDR3 is made up of 16 amino acids.